These 29 T cell receptor beta chains came from one sample sequenced in a study of circulating tumor DNA in untreated peripheral T-cell lymphoma. The protocol was immunoSEQ multiplex PCR, while the TCRdb copy is restricted to in-frame clones and leaves out a portion. The table lists thousands of clones, around four fifths of them singletons. Sequencing was performed on tumor tissue. The receptor set was obtained from a human donor with peripheral T-cell lymphoma.

This chain connects TRBV30 to TRBJ2-5, with 7 nucleotides matching TRBD2. The CDR3 extends over 14 amino acids. V shed 0 bases and J 5 bases; nucleotides not matched to a gene: 6. The germline CDR1 and CDR2 sequences are GTSNPN and SVGIG (reference sequence). CDR3 in amino acids: CAWSVTSVEETQYF. For the CDR3, the DNA is TGTGCCTGGAGTGTAACTAGCGTGGAGGAGACCCAGTACTTC.

The chain couples TRBV19 to TRBJ1-5, with TRBD1 as a possible D gene (5 bases). Germline CDR1 is LNHDA and CDR2 is SQIVND (reference sequence). V shed 5 bases and J shed 1 base, with 12 bases lying between them. The CDR3 extends over 15 amino acids. In DNA, the CDR3 is TGTGCCAGTAGTCCTCGACGGGACAGCAATCAGCCCCAGCATTTT. It encodes CASSPRRDSNQPQHF.

V and J are TRBV18 and TRBJ2-5, with TRBD1 as a possible D gene (6 bases). The CDR3 is 14 residues long. The germline V gene encodes CDR1 KGHSH and CDR2 LQKENI. With 6 bases removed from V and 4 bases from J, the gap between germline ends came to 15 bases. The CDR3 DNA is TGTGCCAGCTCCTCTCAGGGGCAGGGAGAGACCCAGTACTTC. The encoded protein is CASSSQGQGETQYF.

The CDR3 sequence is CASSQYHPDRGWLDTEAFF. The CDR3 bases are TGTGCCAGCAGTCAATACCATCCCGACAGGGGGTGGTTGGACACTGAAGCTTTCTTT. This rearrangement joins TRBV28 to TRBJ1-1; 9 bases are shared with TRBD1. Trimming removed 5 bases from V and 3 bases from J; junction bases left unmatched: 19. Germline loops: CDR1 MDHEN, CDR2 SYDVKM. The CDR3 contains 19 residues.

This clone was seen once. The rearrangement joins TRBV19 to TRBJ1-1, with D unresolved. This CDR3 region has 12 residues. Germline V gene lookup returns CDR1 LNHDA and CDR2 SQIVND (reference sequence). V lost 7 bases to trimming and J lost 8 bases, with 14 bases between them. The CDR3 sequence: CASTAGPMEAFF. The CDR3 nucleotides are TGTGCCAGTACTGCGGGCCCTATGGAAGCTTTCTTT. Filled out from reference TRBV19 and TRBJ1-1, the complete variable domain reads DGGITQSPKYLFRKEGQNVTLSCEQNLNHDAMYWYRQDPGQGLRLIYYSQIVNDFQKGDIAEGYSVSREKKESFPLTVTSAQKNPTAFYLCASTAGPMEAFFGQGTRLTVV.

The J gene is TRBJ1-1, the V gene TRBV11-3; D call uncertain. The CDR3 spans 14 residues. CDR1 and CDR2 (germline): SGHNT, YENEEA. The V end lost 2 bases, the J end lost 1 base, and 8 bases lay between the germline ends. In nucleotides, the CDR3 is TGTGCCAGCAGCTTAAGTCTTAGGAACACTGAAGCTTTCTTT. As protein: CASSLSLRNTEAFF.

This clone came up a few times. The limits of the CDR3 on the DNA are not certain, so only TCRdb's listed CDR3 is given. The V and J genes are TRBV15 and TRBJ1-1; the table calls TRBD1, which could not be checked here. Germline CDR1 is LNHNV and CDR2 is YYDKDF (reference sequence). The CDR3 numbers 15 amino acids, ends counted. CDR3 loop: CATSRVGQGAKVVFF.

The chain links TRBV5-1 to TRBJ1-3, with D uncertain. The CDR3 loop spans 19 amino acids. CDR1 is SGHRS, CDR2 YFSETQ, per germline. Deletions cut 0 bases from V and 1 base from J, with 20 bases between. The CDR3 reads CASSLASLGPLPSGNTIYF. The CDR3 DNA is TGCGCCAGCAGCTTGGCCAGCTTGGGCCCCCTCCCTTCTGGAAACACCATATATTTT.

This chain connects TRBV6-8 to TRBJ2-3, with TRBD1 identical over 10 bases. The CDR3 spans 19 residues. With 6 bases clipped from V and 1 base from J, the junction kept 16 bases outside the gene matches. Germline CDR1 MNHGY, CDR2 SAAAGT. CDR3 region: CASSIPGQGLGGGTDTQYF. CDR3 sequence (DNA): TGTGCCAGCAGCATCCCGGGACAGGGGTTAGGAGGAGGCACAGATACGCAGTATTTT.

The chain recombines TRBV12-5 with TRBJ1-4, with no clear D. With 6 bases removed from V and 7 bases from J, the gap between germline ends came to 6 bases. The CDR3 length is 11 residues. Germline lookup yields CDR1 LGHNT and CDR2 FRNRAP. The CDR3 loop is CASGLGEKLFF. The CDR3 bases are TGTGCTAGTGGCCTAGGTGAAAAACTGTTTTTT.

The rearrangement links TRBV30 to TRBJ2-1; no clear D. Trimming stripped 2 bases from V and 8 bases from J, with 10 bases between. The CDR3 sequence is 12 residues long. CDR1 is GTSNPN, CDR2 SVGIG, per germline (reference sequence). The CDR3 here is CAWSPAQDEQFF. The DNA for the CDR3 is TGTGCCTGGAGTCCCGCTCAGGATGAGCAGTTCTTC. The full variable domain, in which reference TRBV30 and TRBJ2-1 provide the parts outside the CDR3, is SQTIHQWPATLVQPVGSPLSLECTVEGTSNPNLYWYRQAAGRGLQLLFYSVGIGQISSEVPQNLSASRPQDRQFILSSKKLLLSDSGFYLCAWSPAQDEQFFGPGTRLTVL.

The rearrangement uses TRBV30 and TRBJ1-2; possible D gene TRBD1, 5 bases. Germline V CDR1 and CDR2: GTSNPN, SVGIG (reference sequence). CDR3 size: 11 residues. Trimming removed 5 bases from V and 10 bases from J, with 14 bases in between. CDR3 nucleotide sequence: TGTGCCTGGTCGATGGGGGATGACTACACCTTC. Translation: CAWSMGDDYTF.

In this sample, this clone turned up a few times. V gene TRBV6-8 combines with J gene TRBJ1-4; D ambiguous. In germline, CDR1 is MNHGY, CDR2 SAAAGT. V lost 2 bases to trimming and J lost 10 bases, with 8 bases between them. The length of the CDR3 is 12 residues. This CDR3 is CASSYEHGKLFF. The CDR3 coding sequence is TGTGCCAGCAGTTACGAACACGGAAAACTGTTTTTT.

This chain uses TRBV6-8 with TRBJ1-1, with TRBD1 matching 7 bases. The CDR3 covers 16 residues. V lost 0 bases to trimming and J lost 4 bases; unmatched junction nucleotides: 8. Germline CDR1 is MNHGY and CDR2 is SAAAGT. The CDR3 is CASSYSVGQYSTEAFF. The DNA for the CDR3 is TGTGCCAGCAGTTACTCTGTGGGACAGTACTCCACTGAAGCTTTCTTT.

This clone has only a few counts. The CDR3 here is CASIGTNTEAFF. CDR3 coding DNA: TGTGCCAGCATAGGGACGAACACTGAAGCTTTCTTT. The chain is built from TRBV6-8 and TRBJ1-1, with D perhaps TRBD1 (5 bases). CDR3 size: 12 residues. Germline V gives CDR1 MNHGY, CDR2 SAAAGT. Trimming stripped 7 bases from V and 1 base from J, with 7 bases between.

This clone came up a few times. The genes are TRBV30 and TRBJ1-4; the D is unclear. The V and J ends lost 4 bases and 2 bases respectively, with 8 bases between them. CDR3 length: 13 amino acids. From germline, CDR1 is GTSNPN and CDR2 SVGIG (reference sequence). CDR3 region: CAWTTVTNEKLFF. The CDR3 DNA follows: TGTGCCTGGACGACGGTGACTAATGAAAAACTGTTTTTT.

The chain joins TRBV11-3 to TRBJ2-7; maybe TRBD1 (7 bases). CDR3 length equals 15 residues. The V end lost 6 bases, the J end lost 3 bases, and 18 bases lay between the germline ends. Germline V lookup: CDR1 SGHNT, CDR2 YENEEA. Here the CDR3 reads CASSGSPGGLYEQYF. Written as DNA, the CDR3 is TGTGCCAGCAGTGGGTCGCCAGGGGGACTCTACGAGCAGTACTTC.

This rearrangement joins TRBV6-8 to TRBJ1-6; D unclear. Between the trimmed V and J ends, which lost 8 bases and 7 bases, there was a span of 12 bases. The CDR3 runs 13 residues. CDR1 and CDR2 from the germline V gene are MNHGY and SAAAGT. The CDR3 protein is CASSSMGNSPLHF. DNA for the CDR3: TGTGCCAGCTCATCGATGGGGAATTCACCCCTCCACTTT.

V gene TRBV6-8 combines with J gene TRBJ1-1; D gene uncertain. The CDR3 runs 12 residues. Trimming left V 6 bases short and J 8 bases short, with 13 bases between. Germline V lookup: CDR1 MNHGY, CDR2 SAAAGT. CDR3 protein: CASRYNRIEAFF. DNA of the CDR3: TGTGCCAGCAGGTACAACCGTATAGAAGCTTTCTTT.

This clone was found a few times. The CDR3 spells CSVTDRTYQETQYF. For the CDR3, the DNA is TGCAGCGTTACAGACCGTACTTACCAAGAGACCCAGTACTTC. The chain uses TRBV29-1 and TRBJ2-5; D is uncertain. The CDR3 extends over 14 amino acids. Germline V CDR1 and CDR2: SQVTM, ANQGSEA. With 5 bases removed from V and 0 bases from J, the gap between germline ends came to 13 bases.

The gene calls are TRBV11-3 and TRBJ1-1; no definite D call. Per the germline V gene, CDR1 is SGHNT and CDR2 is YENEEA. This CDR3 spans 14 amino acids. The V gene lost 3 bases and the J gene lost 0 bases, with 8 bases spanning the gap. The CDR3 spells CASSLGQLNTEAFF. The CDR3 DNA reads TGTGCCAGCAGCTTGGGTCAGCTGAACACTGAAGCTTTCTTT.

This chain links TRBV18 with TRBJ1-1, with a weak D call TRBD1 (5 bases). Germline lookup yields CDR1 KGHSH and CDR2 LQKENI. The CDR3 runs 16 residues. The V end was cut by 3 bases, the J end by 6 bases, with 20 bases between. For the CDR3, the DNA is TGTGCCAGCTCACCCCCGAGGAGGGGCGCGAGTCCTGAAGCTTTCTTT. Translating gives CASSPPRRGASPEAFF.

The V and J genes are TRBV19 and TRBJ1-2; D perhaps matches TRBD1 (6 bases). The germline V gene has CDR1 LNHDA and CDR2 SQIVND (reference sequence). Trimming stripped 3 bases from V and 3 bases from J, with 8 bases between. The CDR3 runs 13 residues. DNA for the CDR3: TGTGCCAGTAGTATTGGACAGTACTATGGCTACACCTTC. This codes for CASSIGQYYGYTF.

DNA of the CDR3: TGTGCCAGTAGTATGCAGGAAGGAGGGAACACTGAAGCTTTCTTT. Its protein is CASSMQEGGNTEAFF. The chain uses TRBV19 and TRBJ1-1; D is unclear. The germline V and J ends were trimmed by 3 bases and 1 base, with 12 bases remaining between them. This CDR3 is 15 amino acids long. From germline, CDR1 is LNHDA and CDR2 SQIVND (reference sequence).

The V gene is TRBV7-1, the J gene TRBJ1-1, with D unclear. TRBV7-1 is an ORF; its function is uncertain. This CDR3 comprises 13 residues. V lost 5 bases to trimming and J lost 4 bases, with 11 bases between them. The CDR3 DNA sequence: TGTGCCAGCAGCACACGACACAGCACTGAAGCTTTCTTT. Amino acid sequence: CASSTRHSTEAFF.

The V gene is TRBV29-1, the J gene TRBJ1-5; D not resolved. From germline, CDR1 is SQVTM and CDR2 ANQGSEA. The CDR3 length is 14 residues. V was trimmed by 3 bases and J by 2 bases, leaving 11 bases between them. In DNA, the CDR3 is TGCAGCGTTGATAGTGGTGTTGGCAATCAGCCCCAGCATTTT. Translating gives CSVDSGVGNQPQHF.

J is TRBJ1-1 and V is TRBV30; possibly TRBD1 for D (6 bases). CDR1 and CDR2 from the germline V gene are GTSNPN and SVGIG (reference sequence). The CDR3 runs 13 residues. The ends were cut back, 3 bases at V and 4 bases at J, with 12 bases in the middle. The CDR3 region has the DNA TGTGCCTGGAGACGGGGGGCGATCACTGAAGCTTTCTTT. It is translated as CAWRRGAITEAFF. Variable domain in full (rest from reference TRBV30 and TRBJ1-1): SQTIHQWPATLVQPVGSPLSLECTVEGTSNPNLYWYRQAAGRGLQLLFYSVGIGQISSEVPQNLSASRPQDRQFILSSKKLLLSDSGFYLCAWRRGAITEAFFGQGTRLTVV.

V gene TRBV14 combines with J gene TRBJ1-2; D not resolved. The CDR3 totals 13 residues. Germline loops: CDR1 SGHDN, CDR2 FVKESK. Trimming removed 1 base at V and 6 bases at J, with 9 bases between. The CDR3 nucleotides are TGTGCCAGCAGCCAAGTACTGACCCATGGCTACACCTTC. The encoded protein is CASSQVLTHGYTF.

The rearrangement joins TRBV7-6 to TRBJ1-5; a weak D match, TRBD1 (6 bases). V lost 4 bases and J 3 bases, leaving 10 bases between the germline ends. This CDR3 contains 14 residues. CDR1 and CDR2 (germline): SGHVS, FNYEAQ. DNA for the CDR3: TGTGCCAGCAGCTCCACAGGGAACAATCAGCCCCAGCATTTT. It is translated as CASSSTGNNQPQHF.